One and the same sample provided the 28 T cell receptor beta chains below, sequenced in a study of blood T cell repertoires in COVID-19. The data were produced by immunoSEQ multiplex PCR, yet TCRdb's version contains in-frame clones alone and is incomplete. Here the sample spans around 130,000 clones, roughly 90% being singletons. The specimen sequenced was peripheral blood. The origin of the receptors is a man between 65 and 85 years old with active COVID-19.

The rearrangement uses TRBV7-9 and TRBJ1-4, with D unclear. The length of the CDR3 is 14 residues. Trimming took off 1 base at V and 8 bases at J, with 11 bases between the two ends. CDR1 is SEHNR, CDR2 FQNEAQ, per germline (reference sequence). CDR3 DNA sequence: TGTGCCAGCAGCTTAGTTTCGACGGGGGAAAAACTGTTTTTT. This gives the protein CASSLVSTGEKLFF.

The chain carries TRBV6-1 and TRBJ2-1; 8 nucleotides match TRBD2. CDR3 length equals 17 residues. V was pared by 4 bases and J by 7 bases, with 15 bases of the junction left unmatched. Germline-derived CDR1 and CDR2 are MNHNS and SASEGT. CDR3 bases: TGTGCCAGCAGTGTACGTGGGAGCGGGAGCCAGTCTAATGAGCAGTTCTTC. This codes for CASSVRGSGSQSNEQFF.

The genes are TRBV5-6 and TRBJ2-7; D not resolved. Trimming cost V 5 bases and J 5 bases, with 17 bases left between them. The CDR3 loop spans 14 amino acids. Germline V lookup: CDR1 SGHDT, CDR2 YYEEEE. Here the CDR3 DNA reads TGTGCCAGCAGATTGACTCCCGGGTTGGACGAGCAGTACTTC. It is translated as CASRLTPGLDEQYF. The full variable domain, rest sourced from reference TRBV5-6 and TRBJ2-7, is DAGVTQSPTHLIKTRGQQVTLRCSPKSGHDTVSWYQQALGQGPQFIFQYYEEEERQRGNFPDRFSGHQFPNYSSELNVNALLLGDSALYLCASRLTPGLDEQYFGPGTRLTVT.

The genes are TRBV6-1 and TRBJ2-7, with a tentative D call TRBD2 (5 bases). CDR1 and CDR2 (germline): MNHNS, SASEGT. The CDR3 extends over 15 amino acids. The ends were cut back, 4 bases at V and 1 base at J, with 14 bases in the middle. CDR3 in DNA: TGTGCCAGCAGTGCCCTGAGAGCGGAATCCTACGAGCAGTACTTC. Amino acids: CASSALRAESYEQYF.

This clone was seen a single time. The J gene is TRBJ2-4, the V gene TRBV19; TRBD1 matches 9 bases. V shed 6 bases, J shed 0 bases, and the junction held 3 bases outside the gene matches. This CDR3 region has 15 residues. The V gene's germline CDR1 is LNHDA and CDR2 SQIVND (reference sequence). CDR3 nucleotides: TGTGCCAGTAGGGACAGGGGTCTAGCCAAAAACATTCAGTACTTC. It specifies CASRDRGLAKNIQYF. Filled out from reference TRBV19 and TRBJ2-4, the complete variable domain reads DGGITQSPKYLFRKEGQNVTLSCEQNLNHDAMYWYRQDPGQGLRLIYYSQIVNDFQKGDIAEGYSVSREKKESFPLTVTSAQKNPTAFYLCASRDRGLAKNIQYFGAGTRLSVL.

The gene calls are TRBV11-3 and TRBJ2-3, with TRBD2 as a possible D gene (6 bases). CDR1 is SGHNT and CDR2 is YENEEA in the germline V gene. The CDR3 has 14 amino acids. V was clipped by 11 bases and J by 0 bases, with 15 bases between them. CDR3 nucleotide sequence: TGTGCCTCCTCCGGCGGGATAAGCACAGATACGCAGTATTTT. Encoded protein: CASSGGISTDTQYF.

The V call is TRBV2, the J call TRBJ2-7, with TRBD2 as a possible D gene (6 bases). Trimming left V 10 bases short and J 5 bases short, with 12 bases between. Germline CDR1 SNHLY, CDR2 FYNNEI. This CDR3 spans 11 amino acids. The CDR3 protein is CATERRDEQYF. For the CDR3, the DNA is TGTGCCACCGAGCGGAGGGACGAGCAGTACTTC.

J is TRBJ1-1 and V is TRBV28; TRBD1 matches at 8 bases. The CDR3 is 15 residues long. V shed 5 bases, J shed 2 bases, and the junction held 7 bases outside the gene matches. Germline V lookup: CDR1 MDHEN, CDR2 SYDVKM. For the CDR3, the DNA is TGTGCCAGCAGTGTCGCAGGGGGCTTAAACACTGAAGCTTTCTTT. Residues: CASSVAGGLNTEAFF.

The chain is built from TRBV28 and TRBJ1-2; D is perhaps TRBD1 (6 bases). The CDR3 consists of 13 residues. CDR1 is MDHEN, CDR2 SYDVKM, per germline. The V and J ends lost 2 bases and 5 bases respectively, with 9 bases between them. CDR3 coding DNA: TGTGCCAGCAGTTTAGGACAGAAGTATGGCTACACCTTC. Protein product: CASSLGQKYGYTF.

This chain uses TRBV28 with TRBJ1-6; the D is unclear. The CDR3 length is 14 residues. V lost 6 bases, J lost 8 bases, and 14 bases lay in between. Germline assignment: CDR1 MDHEN and CDR2 SYDVKM. CDR3 sequence: CASSAPVRDSPLHF. In nucleotides, the CDR3 is TGTGCCAGCAGCGCACCCGTACGCGATTCACCCCTCCACTTT.

This chain links TRBV6-5 with TRBJ2-1; 10 positions agree with TRBD2. Germline V gene lookup returns CDR1 MNHEY and CDR2 SVGAGI. The CDR3 consists of 16 residues. The ends lost 3 bases at V and 3 bases at J; junction bases unmatched: 5. CDR3 DNA: TGTGCCAGCAGTTATGCTAGCGGGAGAAGCTACAATGAGCAGTTCTTC. Amino acids: CASSYASGRSYNEQFF.

The rearrangement links TRBV5-1 to TRBJ2-5, with TRBD1 matching over 7 bases. V lost 2 bases to trimming and J lost 3 bases; unmatched junction nucleotides: 1. Germline values: CDR1 SGHRS, CDR2 YFSETQ. This CDR3 is 13 amino acids long. The CDR3 nucleotides are TGCGCCAGCAGCTTCGACAGGGAAGAGACCCAGTACTTC. This encodes CASSFDREETQYF. Complete variable domain (other parts from reference TRBV5-1 and TRBJ2-5): KAGVTQTPRYLIKTRGQQVTLSCSPISGHRSVSWYQQTPGQGLQFLFEYFSETQRNKGNFPGRFSGRQFSNSRSEMNVSTLELGDSALYLCASSFDREETQYFGPGTRLLVL.

This clone has just one count. V and J are TRBV5-4 and TRBJ1-1, with D possibly being TRBD1 (5 bases). Germline CDR1 SGHNT, CDR2 YYREEE (reference sequence). This CDR3 contains 12 residues. V lost 2 bases to trimming and J lost 6 bases, with 8 bases between them. The CDR3 loop reads CASSFGTAEAFF. The DNA for the CDR3 is TGTGCCAGCAGCTTCGGGACTGCTGAAGCTTTCTTT.

This chain connects TRBV29-1 to TRBJ1-2; 10 bases are shared with TRBD1. This CDR3 spans 14 amino acids. CDR1 SQVTM and CDR2 ANQGSEA come from the germline V gene. Germline trimming cut 6 bases from V and 3 bases from J; bases unmatched to any gene: 7. CDR3 DNA: TGCAGCGTCTGGACAGGGGGGGGTTACTATGGCTACACCTTC. This sequence encodes CSVWTGGGYYGYTF. The full variable domain, rest sourced from reference TRBV29-1 and TRBJ1-2, is SAVISQKPSRDICQRGTSLTIQCQVDSQVTMMFWYRQQPGQSLTLIATANQGSEATYESGFVIDKFPISRPNLTFSTLTVSNMSPEDSSIYLCSVWTGGGYYGYTFGSGTRLTVV.

This sequence joins TRBV19 and TRBJ2-1, with TRBD1 matching over 12 bases. V lost 8 bases to trimming and J lost 10 bases; unmatched junction nucleotides: 9. The germline V gene has CDR1 LNHDA and CDR2 SQIVND (reference sequence). The CDR3 runs 14 residues. The CDR3 loop is CASARDRGRWEQFF. DNA of the CDR3: TGTGCCAGTGCTCGGGACAGGGGGCGATGGGAGCAGTTCTTC.

This clone was detected a few times. V gene TRBV18 combines with J gene TRBJ2-2, with TRBD1 matching 7 bases. Germline V gene sequence: CDR1 KGHSH, CDR2 LQKENI. The CDR3 is made up of 15 amino acids. V was pared by 3 bases and J by 5 bases, with 6 bases of the junction left unmatched. The CDR3 reads CASSPQQGPTGELFF. In nucleotides, the CDR3 is TGTGCCAGCTCACCGCAACAGGGGCCGACCGGGGAGCTGTTTTTT.

The chain has TRBV5-1 and TRBJ1-2; no clear D gene. Germline CDR1 reads SGHRS; CDR2 reads YFSETQ. This CDR3 spans 14 amino acids. V was trimmed by 0 bases and J by 6 bases, leaving 12 bases between them. CDR3 protein: CASSLGRPHHGYTF. CDR3 DNA sequence: TGCGCCAGCAGCTTGGGCAGGCCTCATCATGGCTACACCTTC.

The J gene is TRBJ1-1, the V gene TRBV5-1; D gene ambiguous. Trimming cost V 4 bases and J 3 bases, with 16 bases left between them. Germline V gene data show CDR1 as SGHRS and CDR2 as YFSETQ. The length of the CDR3 is 15 residues. CDR3 nucleotide sequence: TGCGCCAGCAGCCCGCGTTCCGGGAGGCACACTGAAGCTTTCTTT. Protein product: CASSPRSGRHTEAFF.

The J gene is TRBJ2-1, the V gene TRBV7-2, with D unclear. The V gene lost 2 bases and the J gene lost 4 bases, with 15 bases spanning the gap. CDR1 is SGHTA and CDR2 is FQGNSA in the germline V gene. This CDR3 spans 16 amino acids. DNA for the CDR3: TGTGCCAGCAGCTTAAGAGCCCGTAGCCCTTACAATGAGCAGTTCTTC. Encoded protein: CASSLRARSPYNEQFF.

Concerning this clone itself: Other DNA sequences in this specimen translate into the identical CDR3. The rearrangement uses TRBV9 and TRBJ2-7, with 10 bases aligning to TRBD1. The V gene end was trimmed by 3 bases and the J gene end by 4 bases; junction bases not matched to a gene: 1. This CDR3 region has 13 residues. The germline V gene has CDR1 SGDLS and CDR2 YYNGEE. CDR3 DNA: TGTGCCAGCAGCGGACAGGGGGCGTACGAGCAGTACTTC. Residues: CASSGQGAYEQYF. Combining the CDR3 with reference TRBV9 and TRBJ2-7 gives the whole variable domain DSGVTQTPKHLITATGQRVTLRCSPRSGDLSVYWYQQSLDQGLQFLIQYYNGEERAKGNILERFSAQQFPDLHSELNLSSLELGDSALYFCASSGQGAYEQYFGPGTRLTVT.

This clone has a handful of counts. The chain employs TRBV30 and TRBJ1-1; D is perhaps TRBD1 (5 bases). V shed 8 bases and J shed 5 bases, with 12 bases lying between them. The CDR3 spans 11 residues. Per germline, CDR1 GTSNPN and CDR2 SVGIG (reference sequence). The CDR3, as DNA: TGTGCCGGTCACCGGGGGACTGAAGCTTTCTTT. Encoded protein: CAGHRGTEAFF.

The chain couples TRBV5-5 to TRBJ2-6; perhaps TRBD1 as D (5 bases). Trimming pared 2 bases from V and 0 bases from J, leaving 9 bases between. The germline V gene has CDR1 SGHKS and CDR2 YYEKEE (reference sequence). This CDR3 is built from 16 residues. The CDR3, as DNA: TGTGCCAGCAGCTTCTTGCAGGGCTCTGGGGCCAACGTCCTGACTTTC. Its protein is CASSFLQGSGANVLTF.

The genes are TRBV21-1 and TRBJ2-3; the table's D call TRBD1 went unverified against the DNA. TRBV21-1 is noted as a pseudogene. The CDR3 totals 14 residues. The CDR3 reads CASSPGQGTDTQYF. In DNA form, the CDR3 reads TGTGCCAGCAGTCCGGGACAGGGCACAGATACGCAGTATTTT.

Concerning this clone itself: At one end, the junction sequence differs from germline, possibly due to a read error. The chain uses TRBV7-7 and TRBJ2-1; TRBD2 matches 14 bases. The CDR3 contains 16 residues. Germline V gene data show CDR1 as SSHAT and CDR2 as FNYEAQ (reference sequence). CDR3 coding DNA: TGTGCTAGCAGCTCGAGACTAGCGGGAGGGCAAAATGAGCAGTTCTTC. Its protein is CASSSRLAGGQNEQFF. Filled out from reference TRBV7-7 and TRBJ2-1, the complete variable domain reads GAGVSQSPRYKVTKRGQDVTLRCDPISSHATLYWYQQALGQGPEFLTYFNYEAQPDKSGLPSDRFSAERPEGSISTLTIQRTEQRDSAMYRCASSSRLAGGQNEQFFGPGTRLTVL.

The chain links TRBV28 to TRBJ1-2; D is ambiguous. The CDR3 has 12 residues. Germline loops: CDR1 MDHEN, CDR2 SYDVKM. V was pared by 2 bases and J by 7 bases, with 8 bases between. CDR3 DNA: TGTGCCAGCAGTTTACCGGGAGGTGGCTACACCTTC. This encodes CASSLPGGGYTF.

This clone was observed a few times. The chain links TRBV5-1 to TRBJ2-7; 9 nucleotides match TRBD1. Germline values: CDR1 SGHRS, CDR2 YFSETQ. Trimming removed 1 base from V and 3 bases from J; junction bases left unmatched: 2. The CDR3 consists of 14 residues. Here the CDR3 DNA reads TGCGCCAGCAGCTTGACAGGGGGCTACTACGAGCAGTACTTC. This sequence encodes CASSLTGGYYEQYF.

The chain links TRBV7-9 to TRBJ2-5; TRBD1 agrees at 8 bases. This CDR3 has 15 amino acids. Germline trimming cut 4 bases from V and 2 bases from J; bases unmatched to any gene: 6. The germline CDR1 and CDR2 sequences are SEHNR and FQNEAQ (reference sequence). This chain's CDR3 is CASSSRGRLQETQYF. CDR3 coding DNA: TGTGCCAGCAGCTCCAGGGGGCGGTTACAAGAGACCCAGTACTTC.

The chain couples TRBV7-8 to TRBJ2-7; TRBD1 aligns across 7 bases. The CDR3 has 14 amino acids. With 5 bases clipped from V and 6 bases from J, the junction kept 10 bases outside the gene matches. Germline V gene sequence: CDR1 SGHVS, CDR2 FQNEAQ. CDR3: CASSPPGQKGEQYF. DNA for the CDR3: TGTGCCAGCAGCCCCCCGGGACAGAAGGGCGAGCAGTACTTC.